This T cell receptor (beta chain) was profiled in a study of blood T cell repertoires in COVID-19. In the study's own analysis: Amplification from reference gene primers served as the basis for estimated nucleated cell counts. Clones were read by immunoSEQ multiplex PCR, and TCRdb kept only the in-frame ones, dropping some. Clone size and the V and J calls come from that table; the DNA yielded D and trimming. The table includes around 100,000 clones, about 84% detected once. V lost 6 bases to trimming and J lost 1 base; unmatched junction nucleotides: 0. The CDR3 spans 14 residues. The germline CDR1 and CDR2 sequences are ENHRY and SYGVKD.

Sample: peripheral blood. This TCR derives from a human donor in a cohort sampled during active COVID-19. V and J are TRBV10-3 and TRBJ2-3, with 11 bases aligning to TRBD2. For the CDR3, the DNA is TGTGCCATCAGGACTAGCGGGGGCACAGATACGCAGTATTTT. Its protein product is CAIRTSGGTDTQYF.